Listed below are T cell receptor beta chains from one sample, sequenced in a study of T cells in localized non-small cell lung cancer. Here immunoSEQ multiplex PCR was the method, and the copy in TCRdb shows in-frame clones only, minus some. Among about 60,000 clones, 85% to 90% were seen once, and the ten largest hold under 2.5%. Sequenced here: peripheral blood, sampled before any cancer treatment. The receptors shown here come from a woman between 35 and 75 years old with stage I lung adenocarcinoma. Each CDR3 is given with its conserved first and last residue. Fields, in order: clone size, V gene, D gene, J gene, CDR3 DNA, CDR3 protein. D genes are given only for firm matches. For some rows the clone size is stated as once, few or many, or as a class when expanded; others skip it.

NA	TRBV11-2	NA	TRBJ2-1	TGTGCCAGCAGCTTACAGGGATCCGGGGGCGATGAGCAGTTCTTC	CASSLQGSGGDEQFF
few	TRBV11-2	TRBD1	TRBJ1-4	TGTGCCAGCAGCTTAACAGGGGATGAAAAACTGTTTTTT	CASSLTGDEKLFF
NA	TRBV28	TRBD1	TRBJ2-7	TGTGCCAGCAGCGGACCAGACAGGGCCGAGCAGTACTTC	CASSGPDRAEQYF
NA	TRBV11-2	NA	TRBJ2-7	TGTGCCAGCAGCTTAGGGGACGGGTTTTGGGGCGAGCAGTACTTC	CASSLGDGFWGEQYF
NA	TRBV11-3	NA	TRBJ2-1	TGTGCCAGCAGCCCTGTGGACAGAAATACGCAGTTCTTC	CASSPVDRNTQFF
NA	TRBV29-1	TRBD1	TRBJ2-1	TGCAGCGTAAAGCTGACGGGACAGGGGGCAGTTGAGCAGTTCTTC	CSVKLTGQGAVEQFF
NA	TRBV6-6	TRBD1	TRBJ2-5	TGTGCCAGCAGTCGGGACAGGGAGGAGACCCAGTACTTC	CASSRDREETQYF
once	TRBV2	NA	TRBJ2-7	TGTGCCAGCAGTGAGGATCGGGGGTACGAGCAGTACTTC	CASSEDRGYEQYF
NA	TRBV10-1	NA	TRBJ2-1	TGCGCCAGCAGTGAGCGGCGGGCCTTGAGCTCCTACAATGAGCAGTTCTTC	CASSERRALSSYNEQFF
few	TRBV7-8	NA	TRBJ1-2	TGTGCCAGCAGCCCAACTCCCCATGGCTACACCTTC	CASSPTPHGYTF
NA	TRBV7-2	NA	TRBJ1-2	TGTGCCAGCAGCTCCCGTGATTCGGGGCGCTATGGCTACACCTTC	CASSSRDSGRYGYTF
NA	TRBV19	NA	TRBJ1-3	TGTGCCAGTAAGGGTAATTTACGAAACACCATATATTTT	CASKGNLRNTIYF
NA	TRBV5-1	NA	TRBJ1-2	TGCGCCAGCAGCCTCGGGGCCCCTAACTATGGCTACACCTTC	CASSLGAPNYGYTF
NA	TRBV28	NA	TRBJ1-1	TGTGCCAGCAGATCCTCGGACCTTGAAGCTTTCTTT	CASRSSDLEAFF
few	TRBV7-3	TRBD2	TRBJ2-2	TGTGCCAGCAGCTTAACGGCGGGAGGTAACACCGGGGAGCTGTTTTTT	CASSLTAGGNTGELFF
NA	TRBV28	NA	TRBJ1-1	TGTGCCAGCAGTTCCGTTGTGTTTGCTAACACTGAAGCTTTCTTT	CASSSVVFANTEAFF
NA	TRBV7-9	NA	TRBJ2-7	TGTGCCAGCAGCAAAGATGCGGGGAGCTCCTACGAGCAGTACTTC	CASSKDAGSSYEQYF
NA	TRBV28	TRBD1	TRBJ1-5	TGTGCCAGCAGTTTACTAGGGGGCGCGAGGGTGAGCAATCAGCCCCAGCATTTT	CASSLLGGARVSNQPQHF
NA	TRBV19	NA	TRBJ2-7	TGTGCCAGTAGTGTCGACAGGCGCTCCTACGAGCAGTACTTC	CASSVDRRSYEQYF
NA	TRBV15	NA	TRBJ2-6	TGTGCCACCACCCCCGATCTACGAGCTGGGGCCAACGTCCTGACTTTC	CATTPDLRAGANVLTF
NA	TRBV7-9	NA	TRBJ2-1	TGTGCCAGCAGCTCATTCCAGGGGAGGAATGAGCAGTTCTTC	CASSSFQGRNEQFF
NA	TRBV27	TRBD1	TRBJ1-2	TGTGCCAGCAGTTCGACAGGGGTCTATGGCTACACCTTC	CASSSTGVYGYTF
NA	TRBV19	NA	TRBJ1-1	TGTGCCAGTAGTATTGCGTACATCAATTTGAACACTGAAGCTTTCTTT	CASSIAYINLNTEAFF